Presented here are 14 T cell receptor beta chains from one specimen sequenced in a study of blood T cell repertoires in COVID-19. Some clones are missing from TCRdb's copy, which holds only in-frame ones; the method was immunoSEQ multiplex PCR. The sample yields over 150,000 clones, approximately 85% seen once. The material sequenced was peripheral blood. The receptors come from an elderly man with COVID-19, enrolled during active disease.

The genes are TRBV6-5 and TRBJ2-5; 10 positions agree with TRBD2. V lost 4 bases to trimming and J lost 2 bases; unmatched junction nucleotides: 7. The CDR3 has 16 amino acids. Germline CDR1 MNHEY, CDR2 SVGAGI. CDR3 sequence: CASSSRLAGSQETQYF. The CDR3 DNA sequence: TGTGCCAGCAGTTCCCGACTAGCGGGTTCACAAGAGACCCAGTACTTC.

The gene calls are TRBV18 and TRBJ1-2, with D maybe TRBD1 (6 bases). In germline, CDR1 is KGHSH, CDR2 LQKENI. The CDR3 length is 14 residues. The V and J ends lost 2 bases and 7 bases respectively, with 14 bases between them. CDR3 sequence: CASSPGGGTGGYTF. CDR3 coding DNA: TGTGCCAGCTCACCAGGGGGGGGCACTGGTGGCTACACCTTC.

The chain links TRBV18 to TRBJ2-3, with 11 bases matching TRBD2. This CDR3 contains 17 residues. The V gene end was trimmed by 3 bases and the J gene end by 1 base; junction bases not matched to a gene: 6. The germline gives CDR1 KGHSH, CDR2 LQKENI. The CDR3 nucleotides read TGTGCCAGCTCACCCCCGGGACTAGCGGACCGCACAGATACGCAGTATTTT. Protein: CASSPPGLADRTDTQYF. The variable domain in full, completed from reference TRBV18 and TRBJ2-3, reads NAGVMQNPRHLVRRRGQEARLRCSPMKGHSHVYWYRQLPEEGLKFMVYLQKENIIDESGMPKERFSAEFPKEGPSILRIQQVVRGDSAAYFCASSPPGLADRTDTQYFGPGTRLTVL.

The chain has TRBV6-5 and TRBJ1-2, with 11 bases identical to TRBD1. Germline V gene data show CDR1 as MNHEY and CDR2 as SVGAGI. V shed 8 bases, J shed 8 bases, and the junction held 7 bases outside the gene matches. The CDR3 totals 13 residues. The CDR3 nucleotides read TGTGCCAGCCAAACAGGACAGGGGGCGGGCTACACCTTC. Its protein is CASQTGQGAGYTF.

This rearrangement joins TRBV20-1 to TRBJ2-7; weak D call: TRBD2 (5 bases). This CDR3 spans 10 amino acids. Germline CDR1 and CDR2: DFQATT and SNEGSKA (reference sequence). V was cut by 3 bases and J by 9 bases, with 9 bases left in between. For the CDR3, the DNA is TGCAGTGCTAGCTTGGCGGGGCAGTACTTC. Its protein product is CSASLAGQYF.

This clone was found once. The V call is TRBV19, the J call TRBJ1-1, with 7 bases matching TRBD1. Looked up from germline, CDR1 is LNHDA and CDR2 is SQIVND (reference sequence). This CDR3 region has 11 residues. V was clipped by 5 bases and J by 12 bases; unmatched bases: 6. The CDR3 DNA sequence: TGTGCCAGTAGTCCGGGACAGATGTCTTTCTTT. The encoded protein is CASSPGQMSFF.

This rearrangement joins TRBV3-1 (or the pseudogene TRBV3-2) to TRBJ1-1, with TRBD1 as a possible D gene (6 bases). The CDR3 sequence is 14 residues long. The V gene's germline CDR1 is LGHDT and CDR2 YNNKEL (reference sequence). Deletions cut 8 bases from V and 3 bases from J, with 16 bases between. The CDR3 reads CASAGGGGDTEAFF. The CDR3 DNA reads TGTGCCAGCGCGGGGGGAGGGGGAGACACTGAAGCTTTCTTT.

The CDR3 here is CASSSTKQGTLSNQPQHF. The CDR3 DNA sequence: TGTGCCAGCAGCTCGACTAAACAAGGCACCCTTAGCAATCAGCCCCAGCATTTT. The chain couples TRBV5-6 to TRBJ1-5; D remains unclear. The germline CDR1 and CDR2 sequences are SGHDT and YYEEEE. The CDR3 length is 18 residues. V was pared by 3 bases and J by 0 bases, with 19 bases between. Full variable domain (remainder filled in from reference TRBV5-6 and TRBJ1-5): DAGVTQSPTHLIKTRGQQVTLRCSPKSGHDTVSWYQQALGQGPQFIFQYYEEEERQRGNFPDRFSGHQFPNYSSELNVNALLLGDSALYLCASSSTKQGTLSNQPQHFGDGTRLSIL.

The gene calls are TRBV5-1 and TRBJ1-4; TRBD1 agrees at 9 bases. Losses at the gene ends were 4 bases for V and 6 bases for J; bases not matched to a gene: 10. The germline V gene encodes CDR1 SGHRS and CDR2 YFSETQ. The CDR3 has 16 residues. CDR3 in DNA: TGCGCCAGCAGCCCGGGCTTGGGGACAGGGTATGAAAAACTGTTTTTT. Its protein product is CASSPGLGTGYEKLFF.

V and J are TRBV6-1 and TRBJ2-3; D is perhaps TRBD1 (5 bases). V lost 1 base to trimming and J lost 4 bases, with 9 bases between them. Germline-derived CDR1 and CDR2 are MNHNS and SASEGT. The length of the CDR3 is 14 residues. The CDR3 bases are TGTGCCAGCAGTGAAGAGCAGGGCCCAGATACGCAGTATTTT. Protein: CASSEEQGPDTQYF.

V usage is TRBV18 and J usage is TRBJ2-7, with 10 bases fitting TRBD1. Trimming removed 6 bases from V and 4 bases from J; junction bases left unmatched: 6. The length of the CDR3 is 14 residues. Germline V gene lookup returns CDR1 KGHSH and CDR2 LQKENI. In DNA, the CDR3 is TGTGCCAGCTCTAGGGGACAGGGGTTTTACGAGCAGTACTTC. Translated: CASSRGQGFYEQYF.

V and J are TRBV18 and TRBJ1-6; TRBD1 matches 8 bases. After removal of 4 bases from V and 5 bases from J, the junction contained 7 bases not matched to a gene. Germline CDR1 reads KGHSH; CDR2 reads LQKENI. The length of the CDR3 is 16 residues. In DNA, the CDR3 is TGTGCCAGCTCACAAGACAGGGGAGGGCATAATTCACCCCTCCACTTT. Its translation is CASSQDRGGHNSPLHF.

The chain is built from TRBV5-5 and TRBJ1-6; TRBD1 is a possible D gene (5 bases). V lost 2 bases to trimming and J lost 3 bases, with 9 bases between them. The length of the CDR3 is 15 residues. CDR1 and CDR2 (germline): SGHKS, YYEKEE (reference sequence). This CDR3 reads CASSLSTDYNSPLHF. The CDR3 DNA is TGTGCCAGCAGCTTATCGACAGACTATAATTCACCCCTCCACTTT.

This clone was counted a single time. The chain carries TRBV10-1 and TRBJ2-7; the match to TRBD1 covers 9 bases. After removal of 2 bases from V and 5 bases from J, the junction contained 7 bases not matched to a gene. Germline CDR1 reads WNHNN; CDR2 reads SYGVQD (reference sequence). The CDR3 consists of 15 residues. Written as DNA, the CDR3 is TGCGCCAGCAGTGAGGCAACAGGGGGCCGGGACGAGCAGTACTTC. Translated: CASSEATGGRDEQYF.